The clone carrying this T cell receptor (beta chain) came up a few times. Its specificity is unknown. The authors drew around 9.4 milliliters of peripheral blood from each donor. This sample stems from a study of blood T cells in healthy people across ages. Study-wide findings and caveats: A roughly linear fall in TCR beta diversity per million T cells was seen with increasing age. Using unsorted PBMCs precluded a conclusive naive versus antigen-experienced comparison.

This CDR3 is 16 amino acids long. Germline CDR1 and CDR2: PRHDT and FYEKMQ (reference sequence). The V end was cut by 4 bases, the J end by 2 bases, with 17 bases between. PCR was performed a second time for about 6 to 12 cycles using a sample-barcoded 5' primer and a J-beta primer mix. TCRdb fed the 5' RACE reads into MiXCR, producing one record per CDR3 protein. The table records 1.4 million or so distinct CDR3 sequences, under 55% of them present only once. Sequencing used blood. The chain carries TRBV13 and TRBJ2-5; D perhaps matches TRBD1 (5 bases). This TCR derives from a woman in her late teens or twenties in good health. Written as DNA, the CDR3 is TGTGCCAGCAGCTCCTCAGGGTGGGGCCTACAAGAGACCCAGTACTTC. This translates into CASSSSGWGLQETQYF.